The T cell receptor (beta chain) described here comes from a study of molecular identifiers for immune sequencing clone quantification. Study summary: Replicate experiments took RNA from 20,000 or 100,000 naive CD8 cells, divided it five ways and sequenced four.

This clonotype was counted a few times. TCR libraries were built in bulk with a published protocol and specific TCR primers. One entry per CDR3 protein results from TCRdb running MiXCR on the PCR reads. Seen here are 9,500 to 15,000 distinct CDR3 sequences, around 18% observed once, and the top ten hold approximately 1.5%. CDR3 length: 16 residues. V lost 4 bases and J lost 6; bases outside the gene matches: 13. Germline V lookup: CDR1 SGHAT, CDR2 FQNNGV. In the sort, naive CD8 T cells were defined as CD8+CD4-CCR7+CD45RA+. V and J are TRBV11-2 and TRBJ1-1; 8 bases agree with TRBD1. Source material: naive CD8+ T cells from blood, with Jurkat cell RNA spiked in. The sample's subset: FACS-sorted CD8+CD4-CCR7+CD45RA+ naive T cells. This TCR was sampled from a human donor in good health. Some libraries in this study had Jurkat cell RNA spiked in. The CDR3 DNA reads as TGTGCCAGCAGCTCCCCACAGGGGGTAAGTGGAGCTGAAGCTTTCTTT. Translated: CASSSPQGVSGAEAFF.